These T cell receptor beta chains were read from a single sample in a study of T-cell reconstitution after alpha-beta-depleted transplantation in children. TCRdb recomputed calls from the PCR reads with MiXCR, one row per CDR3 protein. The table lists roughly 300,000 distinct CDR3 sequences, almost 10% of them singletons. The sequences come from PBMCs from the stem cell graft donor, collected from the stem cell graft. Every receptor here comes from a human donor who donated a stem cell graft to a child with SCID. CDR3s include the opening cysteine and the closing phenylalanine or tryptophan. The D gene is left open where the match is weak. A row's size may be missing; if present it is once, few, many or a size class.

d_gene	v_gene	j_gene	abundance	CDR3aa	CDR3nt
TRBD2	TRBV2	TRBJ2-3	few	CASSGRGGAKDTQYF	TGTGCCAGCAGTGGACGCGGGGGGGCCAAAGATACGCAGTATTTT
NA	TRBV5-5	TRBJ2-7	few	CASSLVGQFYEQYF	TGTGCCAGCAGCTTGGTGGGGCAGTTCTACGAGCAGTACTTC
TRBD1	TRBV10-3	TRBJ1-1	few	CAISRGRENTEAFF	TGTGCCATCTCCAGGGGGAGGGAGAACACTGAAGCTTTCTTT
TRBD1	TRBV7-2	TRBJ1-6	NA	CASSFSGGSNSPLHF	TGTGCCAGCAGCTTCTCAGGGGGCAGTAATTCACCCCTCCACTTT
NA	TRBV12-3/TRBV12-4	TRBJ2-5	NA	CASSLSVKTQYF	TGTGCCAGCAGTTTATCCGTGAAGACCCAGTACTTC
NA	TRBV12-3/TRBV12-4	TRBJ1-2	few	CASIPQIHPNYGYTF	TGTGCCAGCATTCCCCAAATACACCCGAACTATGGCTACACCTTC
NA	TRBV7-9	TRBJ1-4	few	CASGVSSAEKLFF	TGTGCCAGCGGCGTGTCATCGGCTGAAAAACTGTTTTTT
TRBD1	TRBV6-5	TRBJ2-7	NA	CASSYETGANEQYF	TGTGCCAGCAGTTACGAAACAGGGGCAAACGAGCAGTACTTC
TRBD2	TRBV20-1	TRBJ2-5	few	CSAPRTSGGPGETQYF	TGCAGTGCTCCAAGGACTAGCGGGGGGCCTGGGGAGACCCAGTACTTC
NA	TRBV29-1	TRBJ2-3	many	CSVGLGHSTDTQYF	TGCAGCGTTGGGTTGGGACATAGCACAGATACGCAGTATTTT
NA	TRBV5-4	TRBJ2-7	few	CASSGNQGFGEQYF	TGTGCCAGCAGCGGGAATCAGGGTTTTGGCGAGCAGTACTTC
TRBD1	TRBV27	TRBJ2-1	few	CASSHRGIGNEQFF	TGTGCCAGCAGTCACAGGGGAATAGGAAATGAGCAGTTCTTC
NA	TRBV19	TRBJ1-1	many	CASRTQGNTEAFF	TGTGCCAGTAGAACTCAAGGGAACACTGAAGCTTTCTTT
NA	TRBV12-3/TRBV12-4	TRBJ2-1	few	CASTQNLAPWGDNEQFF	TGTGCCAGCACCCAAAATCTGGCTCCATGGGGGGACAATGAGCAGTTCTTC
NA	TRBV5-5	TRBJ2-1	NA	CASSLGSETQFF	TGTGCCAGCAGCTTGGGATCAGAGACCCAGTTCTTC
NA	TRBV4-2	TRBJ1-4	NA	CASSHQTATNEKLFF	TGTGCCAGCAGCCATCAGACTGCAACTAATGAAAAACTGTTTTTT
NA	TRBV5-1	TRBJ2-3	few	CASSPESGTDTQYF	TGCGCCAGCAGCCCGGAATCGGGGACAGATACGCAGTATTTT
NA	TRBV12-3/TRBV12-4	TRBJ2-7	NA	CASSLSTTSIVYEQYF	TGTGCCAGCAGTTTAAGTACCACATCGATAGTTTACGAGCAGTACTTC
NA	TRBV28	TRBJ1-5	NA	CASSPSPRRGGNQPQHF	TGTGCCAGCAGTCCCTCCCCCCGGAGGGGAGGCAATCAGCCCCAGCATTTT
TRBD2	TRBV12-3/TRBV12-4	TRBJ2-3	many	CASSSGGAANTQYF	TGTGCCAGCAGTTCCGGGGGGGCCGCGAATACGCAGTATTTT
NA	TRBV11-2	TRBJ2-5	few	CASSLEAWQETQYF	TGTGCCAGCAGCTTAGAGGCTTGGCAAGAGACCCAGTACTTC
NA	TRBV11-1	TRBJ2-6	few	CASSLGLSSGANVLTF	TGTGCCAGCAGCTTAGGTCTCAGCTCTGGGGCCAACGTCCTGACTTTC
TRBD1	TRBV7-3	TRBJ2-3	NA	CASSATGGDTQYF	TGTGCCAGCAGCGCGACAGGGGGAGATACGCAGTATTTT
TRBD1	TRBV10-3	TRBJ2-3	many	CAITKLQGDTQYF	TGTGCCATCACCAAATTACAGGGGGATACGCAGTATTTT
TRBD2	TRBV12-3/TRBV12-4	TRBJ2-3	few	CASSASGGQGDTQYF	TGTGCCAGCAGTGCTAGCGGGGGGCAGGGAGATACGCAGTATTTT
NA	TRBV7-2	TRBJ1-2	NA	CASSLTRHGYTF	TGTGCCAGCAGCTTAACGCGCCATGGCTACACCTTC
NA	TRBV19	TRBJ2-7	few	CASRGDEQYF	TGTGCCAGTAGAGGCGACGAGCAGTACTTC
TRBD2	TRBV19	TRBJ2-5	NA	CASSTGTRETQYF	TGTGCCAGTAGTACCGGGACTAGGGAGACCCAGTACTTC
NA	TRBV10-2	TRBJ2-7	few	CASSEYRVWDEQYF	TGCGCCAGCAGTGAATACAGGGTATGGGACGAGCAGTACTTC
NA	TRBV6-5	TRBJ1-5	many	CASSYGGNQPQHF	TGTGCCAGCAGTTATGGCGGCAATCAGCCCCAGCATTTT
TRBD2	TRBV15	TRBJ2-2	NA	CATSRDPAGGPGELFF	TGTGCCACCAGCAGAGATCCCGCGGGGGGGCCTGGGGAGCTGTTTTTT
NA	TRBV5-5	TRBJ2-5	many	CASSLPSGQQETQYF	TGTGCCAGCAGCTTACCGTCTGGACAGCAAGAGACCCAGTACTTC
NA	TRBV12-3/TRBV12-4	TRBJ1-2	few	CASSLFGGGYTF	TGTGCCAGCAGTTTGTTCGGAGGGGGCTACACCTTC